This TCR beta chain stems from a study of cytomegalovirus exposure and HLA in healthy donors. About the study: Unique TCR beta sequences numbering 120 million or so came from approximately 180 million T cells in an earlier analysis.

A remark on this clone: Antigen specificity is unknown.

Germline CDR1 SQVTM, CDR2 ANQGSEA. The CDR3 is made up of 13 amino acids. Amplification used 60 Vbeta primers and 13 Jbeta primers. Clones were sequenced by immunoSEQ multiplex PCR, and TCRdb holds only the in-frame ones, with some missing. The sample yields approximately 220,000 clones, around 79% seen once. Overall study results and limits: A prior analysis recorded that most TCR beta V segments were productive about 87% or about 30% of the time. Associated with HLA alleles at 0.05 false discovery rate in a later analysis were fewer than 20,000 TCR beta sequences. Researchers reported that a few CMV-associated chains were confirmed in vitro as CMV antigen-specific.

The sample taken for sequencing was PBMCs. This clonotype was sampled from a male donor in good health and CMV-seronegative. The chain joins TRBV29-1 to TRBJ2-5; 9 nucleotides align to TRBD1. The J call may be mistaken, given a closer DNA end match to TRBJ2-7. This CDR3 is CSVGTGHVGEQYF. The CDR3, as DNA: TGCAGCGTGGGGACAGGGCATGTAGGCGAGCAGTACTTC.